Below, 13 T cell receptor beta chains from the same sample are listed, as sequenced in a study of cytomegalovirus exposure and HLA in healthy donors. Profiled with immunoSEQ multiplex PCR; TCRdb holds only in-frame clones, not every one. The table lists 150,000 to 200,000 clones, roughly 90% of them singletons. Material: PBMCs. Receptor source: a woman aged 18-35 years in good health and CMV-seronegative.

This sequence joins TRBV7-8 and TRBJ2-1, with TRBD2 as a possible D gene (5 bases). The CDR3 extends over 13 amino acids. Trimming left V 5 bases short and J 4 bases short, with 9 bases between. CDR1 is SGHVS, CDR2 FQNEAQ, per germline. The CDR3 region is CASSRGLYNEQFF. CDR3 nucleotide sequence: TGTGCCAGCAGCCGCGGACTGTACAATGAGCAGTTCTTC.

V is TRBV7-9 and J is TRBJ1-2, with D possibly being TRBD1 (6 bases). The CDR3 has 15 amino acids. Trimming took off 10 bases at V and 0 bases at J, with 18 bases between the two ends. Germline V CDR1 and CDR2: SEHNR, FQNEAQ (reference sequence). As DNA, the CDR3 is TGTGCCATCTCCATGGGGGCAGAAGCTAACTATGGCTACACCTTC. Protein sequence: CAISMGAEANYGYTF.

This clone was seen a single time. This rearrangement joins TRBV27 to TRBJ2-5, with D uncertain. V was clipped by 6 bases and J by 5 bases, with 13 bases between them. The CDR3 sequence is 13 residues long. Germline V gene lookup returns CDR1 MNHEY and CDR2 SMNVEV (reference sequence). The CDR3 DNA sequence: TGTGCCAGCAGAAGAACCGAGAGGGAGACCCAGTACTTC. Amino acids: CASRRTERETQYF.

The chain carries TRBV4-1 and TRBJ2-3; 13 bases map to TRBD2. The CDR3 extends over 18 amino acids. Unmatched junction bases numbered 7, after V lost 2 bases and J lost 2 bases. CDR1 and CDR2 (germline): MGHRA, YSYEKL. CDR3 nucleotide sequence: TGCGCCAGCAGCCAATCCGTCACTAGCGGGAGGGTCACAGATACGCAGTATTTT. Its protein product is CASSQSVTSGRVTDTQYF.

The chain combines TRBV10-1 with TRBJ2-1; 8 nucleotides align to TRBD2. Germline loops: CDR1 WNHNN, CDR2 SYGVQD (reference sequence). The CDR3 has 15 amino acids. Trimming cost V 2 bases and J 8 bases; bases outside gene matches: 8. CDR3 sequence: CASSEGAAGAYEQFF. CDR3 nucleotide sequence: TGCGCCAGCAGTGAGGGGGCAGCGGGAGCGTATGAGCAGTTCTTC.

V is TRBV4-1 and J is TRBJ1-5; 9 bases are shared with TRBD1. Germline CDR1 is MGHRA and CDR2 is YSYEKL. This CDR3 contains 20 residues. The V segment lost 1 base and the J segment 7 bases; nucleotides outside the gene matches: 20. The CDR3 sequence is CASSQGEGGTGLIVGQPQHF. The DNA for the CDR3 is TGCGCCAGCAGCCAAGGGGAGGGGGGGACAGGGCTCATTGTCGGGCAGCCCCAGCATTTT.

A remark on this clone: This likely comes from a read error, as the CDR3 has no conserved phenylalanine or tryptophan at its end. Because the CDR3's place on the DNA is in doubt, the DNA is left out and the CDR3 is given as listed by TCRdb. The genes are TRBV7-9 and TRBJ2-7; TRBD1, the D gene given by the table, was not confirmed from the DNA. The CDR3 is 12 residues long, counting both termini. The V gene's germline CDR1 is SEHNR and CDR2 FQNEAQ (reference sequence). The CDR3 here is CASSLSPGQAYI.

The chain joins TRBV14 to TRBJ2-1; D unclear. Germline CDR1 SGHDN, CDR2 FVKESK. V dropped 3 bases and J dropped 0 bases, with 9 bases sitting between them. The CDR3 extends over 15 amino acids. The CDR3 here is CASSHFASSYNEQFF. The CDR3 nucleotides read TGTGCCAGCAGCCATTTTGCGAGCTCCTACAATGAGCAGTTCTTC.

The CDR3 DNA reads as TGTGCCAGCAGCGTAGGGGGACTCCCTTACGAGCAGTACTTC. Its translation: CASSVGGLPYEQYF. The chain links TRBV9 to TRBJ2-7; tentative D call: TRBD2 (6 bases). Germline lookup yields CDR1 SGDLS and CDR2 YYNGEE. Trimming stripped 0 bases from V and 4 bases from J, with 11 bases between. The CDR3 is made up of 14 amino acids.

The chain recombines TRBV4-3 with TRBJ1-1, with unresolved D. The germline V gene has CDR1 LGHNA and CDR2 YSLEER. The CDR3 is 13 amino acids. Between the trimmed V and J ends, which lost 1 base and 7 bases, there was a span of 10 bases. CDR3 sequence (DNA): TGCGCCAGCAGCCAAGGGAGACTGGGTGAAGCTTTCTTT. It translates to CASSQGRLGEAFF.

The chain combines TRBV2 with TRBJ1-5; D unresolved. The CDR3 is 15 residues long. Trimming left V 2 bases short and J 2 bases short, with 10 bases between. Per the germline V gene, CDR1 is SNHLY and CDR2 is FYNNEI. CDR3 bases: TGTGCCAGCAGTGAACGGGATTCACGCAATCAGCCCCAGCATTTT. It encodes CASSERDSRNQPQHF.

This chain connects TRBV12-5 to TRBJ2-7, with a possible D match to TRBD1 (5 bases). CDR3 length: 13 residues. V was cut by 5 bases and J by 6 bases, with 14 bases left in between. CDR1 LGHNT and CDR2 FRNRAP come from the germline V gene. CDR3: CASGPQRGREQYF. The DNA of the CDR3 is TGTGCTAGTGGTCCACAAAGGGGCCGCGAGCAGTACTTC. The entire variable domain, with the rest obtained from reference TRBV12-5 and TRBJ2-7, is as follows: DARVTQTPRHKVTEMGQEVTMRCQPILGHNTVFWYRQTMMQGLELLAYFRNRAPLDDSGMPKDRFSAEMPDATLATLKIQPSEPRDSAVYFCASGPQRGREQYFGPGTRLTVT.

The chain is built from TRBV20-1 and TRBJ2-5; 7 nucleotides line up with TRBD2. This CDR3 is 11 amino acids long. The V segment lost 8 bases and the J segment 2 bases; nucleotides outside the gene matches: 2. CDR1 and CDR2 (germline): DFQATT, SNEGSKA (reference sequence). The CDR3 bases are TGCAGTCCGGGACTACAAGAGACCCAGTACTTC. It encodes CSPGLQETQYF.